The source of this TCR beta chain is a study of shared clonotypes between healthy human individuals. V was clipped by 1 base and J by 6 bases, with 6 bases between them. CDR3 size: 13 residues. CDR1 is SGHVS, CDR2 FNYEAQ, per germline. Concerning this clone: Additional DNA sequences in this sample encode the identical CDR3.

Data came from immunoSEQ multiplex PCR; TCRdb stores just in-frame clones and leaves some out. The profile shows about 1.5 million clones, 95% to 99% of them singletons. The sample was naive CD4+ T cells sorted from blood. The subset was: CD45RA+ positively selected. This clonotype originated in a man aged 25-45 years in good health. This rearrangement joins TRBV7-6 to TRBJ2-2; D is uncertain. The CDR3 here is CASSLVFSGELFF. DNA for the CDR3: TGTGCCAGCAGCTTAGTGTTCTCCGGGGAGCTGTTTTTT.